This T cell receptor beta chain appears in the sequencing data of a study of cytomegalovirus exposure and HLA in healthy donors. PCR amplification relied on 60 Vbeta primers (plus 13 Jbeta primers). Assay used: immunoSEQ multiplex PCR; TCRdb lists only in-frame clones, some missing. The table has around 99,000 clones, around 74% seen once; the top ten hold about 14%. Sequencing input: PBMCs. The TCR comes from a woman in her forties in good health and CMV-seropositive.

CDR3: CASSLVSGEYYGYTF. CDR3 DNA: TGTGCCAGCAGCTTGGTCTCTGGGGAGTACTATGGCTACACCTTC. The chain recombines TRBV5-4 with TRBJ1-2, with D uncertain. This CDR3 region has 15 residues. Germline CDR1 SGHNT, CDR2 YYREEE (reference sequence). Trimming pared 0 bases from V and 3 bases from J, leaving 12 bases between.